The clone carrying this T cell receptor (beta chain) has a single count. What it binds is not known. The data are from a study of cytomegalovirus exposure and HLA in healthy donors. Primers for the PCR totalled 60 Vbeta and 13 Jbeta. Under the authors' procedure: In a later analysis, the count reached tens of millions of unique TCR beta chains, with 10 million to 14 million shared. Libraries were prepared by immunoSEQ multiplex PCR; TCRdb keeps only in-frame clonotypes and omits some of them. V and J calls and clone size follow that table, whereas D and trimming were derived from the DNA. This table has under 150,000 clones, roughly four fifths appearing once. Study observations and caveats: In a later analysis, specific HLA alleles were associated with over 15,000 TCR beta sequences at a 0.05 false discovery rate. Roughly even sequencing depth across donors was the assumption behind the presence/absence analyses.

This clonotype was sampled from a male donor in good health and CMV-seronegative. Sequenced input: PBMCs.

The CDR3 nucleotides are TGCGCCAGCAGTCCAAGGGGGAGACTGGGTACGCAGTATTTT. Translation: CASSPRGRLGTQYF. The chain employs TRBV4-1 and TRBJ2-3; D is possibly TRBD1 (6 bases). CDR1 MGHRA and CDR2 YSYEKL come from the germline V gene. Trimming shortened V by 6 bases and J by 8 bases, and 18 bases separated the two germline ends. CDR3 size: 14 residues.